This T cell receptor beta chain was recorded in a study of T cells in women clearing cervical HPV infection. V was clipped by 1 base and J by 0 bases, with 9 bases between them. The CDR3 runs to 15 residues. Germline CDR1 LNHDA, CDR2 SQIVND (reference sequence). The assay was immunoSEQ multiplex PCR, and TCRdb's table has in-frame clones only and misses some. Recorded for this sample: about 15,000 clones. As to this clone: Coverage ceases 3 residues before the CDR3 finishes, and the germline J gene fills in the end.

The sequence came from a woman aged 18-70 years with a cervical HPV16 infection that either progressed to CIN3+ or cleared (not recorded which). The sequencing input was blood buffy coat. J is TRBJ1-2 and V is TRBV19; D is undetermined. The sequenced CDR3 bases are TGTGCCAGTAGTATAGTAAGCACGGCTAACTATGGC. Translating gives CASSIVSTANYG. The full CDR3 protein reads CASSIVSTANYGYTF.